A single sample is the source of the 26 T cell receptor beta chains below, sequenced in a study of T cells expressing NK-cell markers. No DNA is given; TCRdb re-called the 5' RACE reads and lists each CDR3 protein once. The sample table sets out a few hundred thousand distinct CDR3 sequences. The sequencing input was blood T cells: a sorted CD56 or NKG2C T cell subset, CD4+ or CD8+ T cells, or bulk PBMC T cells (not recorded which). The source of these receptors is a man aged 18 to 29 in good health.

This chain joins TRBV7-9 and TRBJ2-1; the D call of TRBD1 rests on TCRdb alone, since no DNA is present to check it. The CDR3 loop spans 16 amino acids. The V gene's germline CDR1 is SEHNR and CDR2 FQNEAQ (reference sequence). This CDR3 is CASSAPQGTMNNEQFF.

J is TRBJ2-1 and V is TRBV29-1; the D call of TRBD1 rests on TCRdb alone, since no DNA is present to check it. CDR3 length equals 15 residues. CDR1 is SQVTM, CDR2 ANQGSEA, per germline. CDR3 residues: CSAAWGFSSYNEQFF.

V usage is TRBV12-3 or TRBV12-4 and J usage is TRBJ1-5; TCRdb picks TRBD1, but there is no DNA to check that call. This CDR3 region has 13 residues. CDR3 amino acids: CATGQYSNQPQHF.

The chain has TRBV5-5 and TRBJ1-5. CDR1 SGHKS and CDR2 YYEKEE come from the germline V gene (reference sequence). This CDR3 is built from 12 residues. Here the CDR3 reads CASSLQNGPQHF.

The chain combines TRBV6-1 with TRBJ1-5; as DNA is missing, the TRBD1 call by TCRdb cannot be tested. The CDR3 runs 14 residues. Germline values: CDR1 MNHNS, CDR2 SASEGT. CDR3: CANQEWDRHQPQHF.

The CDR3 protein is CASSLPGAGEKLFF. V usage is TRBV27 and J usage is TRBJ1-4; without DNA, the TCRdb call of TRBD1 cannot be checked. This CDR3 has 14 residues. The V gene's germline CDR1 is MNHEY and CDR2 SMNVEV (reference sequence).

The rearrangement links TRBV5-1 to TRBJ2-3; the D call from TCRdb, TRBD1, cannot be confirmed without DNA. The CDR3 covers 16 residues. Germline loops: CDR1 SGHRS, CDR2 YFSETQ. CDR3 sequence reads: CASRQRGQSPTDTQYF.

This chain connects TRBV18 to TRBJ2-3. CDR1 is KGHSH, CDR2 LQKENI, per germline. The CDR3 runs to 12 residues. The CDR3 reads CASSPSEDTQYF.

The chain employs TRBV2 and TRBJ2-3; TCRdb names TRBD1, which stays unverified in the absence of DNA. CDR1 is SNHLY and CDR2 is FYNNEI in the germline V gene. The CDR3 covers 15 residues. CDR3 region: CASSDVAGETDTQYF.

The chain uses TRBV24-1 and TRBJ2-1. In germline, CDR1 is KGHDR, CDR2 SFDVKD. The CDR3 has 15 amino acids. The chain's CDR3 is CATSDSTTRYNEQFF.

This chain connects TRBV6-2 or TRBV6-3 to TRBJ1-1; TCRdb's D gene call, TRBD1, goes unchecked for lack of DNA. The V gene's germline CDR1 is MNHEY and CDR2 SVGEGT. The CDR3 is made up of 15 amino acids. CDR3 in amino acids: CASNLGQGWNTEAFF.

The V and J genes are TRBV20-1 and TRBJ2-3. The germline V gene encodes CDR1 DFQATT and CDR2 SNEGSKA (reference sequence). This CDR3 has 12 amino acids. CDR3 amino acids: CSARSVSDTQYF.

The genes are TRBV29-1 and TRBJ2-1; TCRdb proposes TRBD2, but this gene call is untestable without DNA. This CDR3 spans 18 amino acids. CDR1 is SQVTM and CDR2 is ANQGSEA in the germline V gene. The CDR3 region is CSVHGKLGLAGGLSQQFF.

The V gene is TRBV6-2 or TRBV6-3, the J gene TRBJ1-2. The CDR3 contains 12 residues. CDR1 is MNHEY and CDR2 is SVGEGT in the germline V gene. The CDR3 protein is CASSHHGSGYTF.

The chain is built from TRBV4-1 and TRBJ2-3; TCRdb picks TRBD2, but there is no DNA to check that call. The CDR3 contains 14 residues. Germline CDR1 reads MGHRA; CDR2 reads YSYEKL. The CDR3 region is CASSQVKLADTQYF.

The V and J genes are TRBV5-6 and TRBJ2-1; TCRdb's D gene call, TRBD2, goes unchecked for lack of DNA. This CDR3 is built from 15 residues. Germline assignment: CDR1 SGHDT and CDR2 YYEEEE. CDR3 region: CASRLTSGRANEQFF.

The chain has TRBV12-3 or TRBV12-4 and TRBJ2-3. The CDR3 contains 11 residues. CDR3 sequence: CASEFGDTQYF.

The chain employs TRBV27 and TRBJ1-5; TCRdb indicates TRBD1, and absent DNA this call remains unverified. Per the germline V gene, CDR1 is MNHEY and CDR2 is SMNVEV (reference sequence). This CDR3 is 17 amino acids long. CDR3 sequence: CASSPRPQQGHHQPQHF.

The chain combines TRBV10-3 with TRBJ2-3; checking the TCRdb D call of TRBD2 is not possible without DNA. CDR1 is ENHRY and CDR2 is SYGVKD in the germline V gene. This CDR3 region has 15 residues. CDR3 region: CAISEGTSGVGTQYF.

The chain links TRBV2 to TRBJ2-1; TCRdb names TRBD2, which stays unverified in the absence of DNA. The CDR3 totals 18 residues. Germline values: CDR1 SNHLY, CDR2 FYNNEI. CDR3: CASSAGTSGKSETIQQFF.

This chain connects TRBV11-1 to TRBJ2-2; TCRdb's D call, TRBD2, is unchecked because there is no DNA. The V gene's germline CDR1 is SGHAT and CDR2 FQDESV (reference sequence). The CDR3 loop spans 18 amino acids. The CDR3: CASSAKEPGLARPGELFF.

The chain recombines TRBV11-2 with TRBJ2-1; TCRdb's D call, TRBD2, is unchecked because there is no DNA. CDR1 is SGHAT and CDR2 is FQNNGV in the germline V gene. The CDR3 totals 15 residues. CDR3 sequence: CASSLVVAGAGEQFF. The full variable domain, in which reference TRBV11-2 and TRBJ2-1 provide the parts outside the CDR3, is EAGVAQSPRYKIIEKRQSVAFWCNPISGHATLYWYQQILGQGPKLLIQFQNNGVVDDSQLPKDRFSAERLKGVDSTLKIQPAKLEDSAVYLCASSLVVAGAGEQFFGPGTRLTVL.

J is TRBJ2-3 and V is TRBV11-2; checking the TCRdb D call of TRBD1 is not possible without DNA. The germline V gene encodes CDR1 SGHAT and CDR2 FQNNGV. CDR3 length: 14 residues. The CDR3 spells CASSSGVTADTQYF.

This chain joins TRBV5-1 and TRBJ2-1; TCRdb picks TRBD2, but there is no DNA to check that call. Looked up from germline, CDR1 is SGHRS and CDR2 is YFSETQ. The CDR3 is 16 residues long. CDR3 amino acids: CASSETSGTSYNEQFF. Using reference TRBV5-1 and TRBJ2-1 for the parts outside the CDR3, the full variable domain is KAGVTQTPRYLIKTRGQQVTLSCSPISGHRSVSWYQQTPGQGLQFLFEYFSETQRNKGNFPGRFSGRQFSNSRSEMNVSTLELGDSALYLCASSETSGTSYNEQFFGPGTRLTVL.

This chain links TRBV5-1 with TRBJ2-7. Germline V CDR1 and CDR2: SGHRS, YFSETQ. This CDR3 comprises 13 residues. The CDR3 loop reads CASSFDDSAKQYF.

The CDR3 loop is CATGFRPLGYGYTF. The V call is TRBV6-1, the J call TRBJ1-2. Germline V lookup: CDR1 MNHNS, CDR2 SASEGT. The CDR3 extends over 14 amino acids.